This T cell receptor (beta chain) was identified during a study of blood T cell repertoires in COVID-19. Assay used: immunoSEQ multiplex PCR; TCRdb lists only in-frame clones, some missing. The table shows 53,000 or so clones, with over 70% occurring only once. Trimming cost V 5 bases and J 5 bases; bases outside gene matches: 9. CDR3 length: 16 amino acids. Germline V gene sequence: CDR1 SEHNR, CDR2 FQNEAQ (reference sequence). The chain uses TRBV7-9 and TRBJ1-6; TRBD1 matches 7 bases. The receptor was derived from a human donor with active or convalescent COVID-19. The donor label of this sample is uncertain. Sequencing used peripheral blood. CDR3 protein: CASSVLTGINNSPLHF. For the CDR3, the DNA is TGTGCCAGCAGCGTCTTGACAGGGATTAATAATTCACCCCTCCACTTT.